These T cell receptor beta chains were read from a single sample in a study of CD8+ T cells in alopecia areata. Measured with immunoSEQ multiplex PCR; TCRdb has only the in-frame clones, and not every one. Of 20,000 or so clones detected, less than 70% appear once; the ten largest clones hold 6.1%. Material: skin, obtained at week 0. The source is a human donor with alopecia areata. CDR3s include the opening cysteine and the closing phenylalanine or tryptophan. D genes are given only for firm matches. Only some rows state a clone size, as once, few, many or a class for expanded clones.

D gene,clone size,J gene,V gene,CDR3 DNA,CDR3 protein
NA,NA,TRBJ2-5,TRBV6-5,TGTGCCAGCAGGACATTTCGGCGGAAAGAGACCCAGTACTTC,CASRTFRRKETQYF
TRBD1,NA,TRBJ2-5,TRBV6-5,TGTGCCAGCAGTTACTCCCTTGGGACAGCCCAAGAGACCCAGTACTTC,CASSYSLGTAQETQYF
NA,NA,TRBJ1-1,TRBV18,TGTGCCAGCTCCTCGGACAGCAACACTGAAGCTTTCTTT,CASSSDSNTEAFF
NA,NA,TRBJ2-1,TRBV5-1,TGCGCCAGCAGCTTGGTAGTAGGGGTACCCTACAATGAGCAGTTCTTC,CASSLVVGVPYNEQFF
NA,few,TRBJ2-1,TRBV4-1,TGCGCCAGCAGCGGGGCAGTATACAATGAGCAGTTCTTC,CASSGAVYNEQFF
NA,NA,TRBJ1-6,TRBV2,TGTGCCAGCAGTGAATGGGGTTCCTATAATTCACCCCTCCACTTT,CASSEWGSYNSPLHF
NA,NA,TRBJ2-3,TRBV10-3,TGTGCCATCAGTGAAGTGGACAGCCCAGATACGCAGTATTTT,CAISEVDSPDTQYF
NA,NA,TRBJ1-5,TRBV5-6,TGTGCCAGCAGCTTACAGGGTACCAATCAGCCCCAGCATTTT,CASSLQGTNQPQHF
NA,NA,TRBJ1-1,TRBV4-3,TGCGCCAGCAGCCTCCATCCGGCGGCACTTAGCACTGAAGCTTTCTTT,CASSLHPAALSTEAFF
NA,once,TRBJ2-3,TRBV29-1,TGCAGCGTAGCCAGGGACGGCAGCACAGATACGCAGTATTTT,CSVARDGSTDTQYF
NA,NA,TRBJ2-5,TRBV10-3,TGTGCCATCAGTGAGTCGGGAGAAAACCAAGAGACCCAGTACTTC,CAISESGENQETQYF